This T cell receptor (beta chain) was sequenced in a study of cytomegalovirus exposure and HLA in healthy donors (dated by TCRdb to the late 2010s). General notes on the study: An earlier analysis of approximately 550 of the donors reported 250 to 350 Gb of sequence data and 120 million or so unique TCR beta sequences from about 179 million T cells. An early release that covered roughly 600 HLA-typed donors contained approximately 300 gigabases of sequencing data and tens of millions of unique TCR sequences. Among the roughly 430 genotyped donors, around 81% belonged to the genetic ancestry cluster associated with self-reported Caucasian donors. The study aimed to test whether signatures of past pathogen exposure could be identified by cataloging public T cell receptors. The T cell repertoires of around 670 subjects were profiled by immunosequencing and related to cytomegalovirus serostatus. Along with the roughly 670-subject first cohort, a separate validation cohort of over a hundred different subjects was used. The study combined high-throughput TCR immunosequencing, statistical association of individual TCRs with disease status, and machine learning to predict cytomegalovirus infection status. In a later analysis, previously published TCR beta repertoires from several hundred donors were re-analyzed and high-resolution HLA genotyping was added so that TCR occurrence patterns could be studied. Rather than using new phenotypic data, the later analysis identified candidate immune exposures from TCR beta sequences and from how often those sequences occurred across donors. To decide whether each TCR beta V gene segment behaved as functional or pseudogenic, an earlier analysis of fewer than 750 of the donors relied on high-throughput TCR beta sequencing. Donor age, sex, ethnicity and CMV serostatus were compiled together with the repertoire data. A later genetic analysis took genome-wide SNP genotypes for about three fifths of the 666 donors and used that subset as a discovery cohort. Every discovery cohort repertoire had been produced on one sequencing platform. Both class I and class II loci were covered by HLA typing, at four-digit resolution. The number of donors typed differed by locus, with roughly 620-640 for A, B, C, DRB1 and DQB1, about 500 for DQA1, 606 for DPA1, and some 440 for DPB1. A handful of DR-DQ haplotypes were handled as single units for association and clustering because linkage in the cohort was strong. Across under 500 genotyped donors of the cohort, an average of roughly 250,000 unique TCR beta nucleotide sequences per donor were sequenced, and about a sixth of those sequences were non-productive.

General conclusions and limits of the study: The study listed 150 to 200 TCR beta chains as associated with cytomegalovirus. In an earlier analysis of around 600 of the donors, most TCR beta V segments were observed in productive rearrangements about 87% or about 30% of the time, broadly matching IMGT annotations. The authors suggested that the approach could potentially be generalized to other disease states and immunological phenotypes. In a later genetic analysis, fewer N-insertions in productive TCRs were reported among donors in an Asian-associated ancestry cluster than the roughly 700-donor mean. Most TCR sequences were observed very rarely across donors, whereas some public TCRs were present in many individuals. According to a later analysis, TCR association rates differed among HLA loci, with DRB1 alleles showing the most associated TCRs and HLA-C alleles showing the fewest. Some IMGT-functional V segments, including TRBV6-2 and TRBV6-3, could not be distinguished by the 87-base-pair reads and were therefore excluded. According to a later analysis, parvovirus B19, influenza, CMV and Epstein-Barr virus appeared linked to several top co-occurrence clusters. The classifier was reported to diagnose cytomegalovirus status with high specificity and sensitivity in both the original cohort and the validation cohort. Correlated functional status among segregating V segments might reflect linkage disequilibrium, but an unknown experimental factor could not be ruled out. Sequencing depth was assumed to be roughly uniform across donors in the presence/absence analyses, though that assumption may not hold. Because counts were too low, some 16 rarely observed V segments, including chromosome 9 orphons, were excluded from the earlier analysis of 500 to 700 of the donors. A further reported finding was that TCR beta sequences accurately predicted the HLA-A and HLA-B alleles for most subjects in the first cohort. A later analysis found that HLA-associated TCR beta chains were more clonally expanded and had lower generation probabilities than equally common non-associated chains. An association between a missense DCLRE1C variant and V-gene and J-gene trimming of TCR beta chains was found in a later genetic analysis and replicated in an independent cohort. A later analysis found that most CMV-associated TCR beta chains appeared HLA-restricted, with HLA associations seemingly driven largely by CMV exposure. Three of the identified cytomegalovirus-associated TCR beta chains were confirmed in vitro to be specific for cytomegalovirus antigens. Immune exposure information for the cohort was limited to CMV serostatus. Strong co-occurrence of HLA alleles, especially DR and DQ, made assigning TCR associations to individual alleles difficult. At a false discovery rate of 0.05, a later analysis linked fewer than 20,000 TCR beta sequences to specific HLA alleles. Because HLA typing was unavailable for some donors at each locus, only the typed subset was used in association tests. This cohort had only TCR beta chains sequenced, and the lack of alpha or paired-chain data limited which features could be detected. A cluster of highly shared sequence variants was judged likely to be a technical artifact of the sequencing pipeline.

Library preparation used the immunoSEQ multiplex PCR assay. A mixture of 60 forward primers for TCR Vbeta segments and 13 reverse primers for TCR Jbeta segments was used in the multiplex PCR. A multiplex PCR assay on genomic DNA amplified the CDR3 region of rearranged TCR beta genes. Amplified TCR beta libraries were sequenced as 87-base-pair reads on the Illumina HiSeq System. The paper's processing steps were these. A later analysis tallied around 80 million unique TCR beta chains across the 666 repertoires, and roughly 11 million of those chains were shared by two or more donors. Raw reads were error-corrected and collapsed into unique sequences with a nearest-neighbor algorithm that merged closely related sequences to remove PCR and sequencing errors. Alignment of CDR3 sequences to IMGT reference sequences was used to assign V, D and J gene segments. Each retained sequence needed at least a six-nucleotide match to both a V gene segment and a J gene segment. A rearrangement counted as productive if the CDR3 had no stop codons and remained in frame with V and J, and every other rearrangement counted as non-productive. Following IMGT convention, CDR3 was defined as the stretch from the second conserved V-encoded cysteine to the conserved J-encoded phenylalanine. Sequences without an unambiguous match to a single V gene segment were excluded from the earlier analysis of 450 to 650 of the donors. An earlier analysis of 500 to 600 of the donors classified V segments as functional when productive rearrangements were above 56.7% and as segregating when the standard deviation between donors was above 5%. To diagnose cytomegalovirus status from the catalog of TCR beta chain sequences, a statistical classification framework was built. In a later analysis, V and J genes were assigned by comparing TCR nucleotide sequences against IMGT/GENE-DB human TR gene sequences. The TCRdist pipeline was used in a later analysis to assign CDR3 sequences and most-parsimonious VDJ recombination scenarios. In a later analysis, each TCR beta chain was defined by its CDR3 amino acid sequence together with its V-gene family, and reads without a unique V-gene family were excluded. In a later analysis, 550 to 650 highly shared, low-generation-probability nucleotide sequences were removed to address suspected cross-contamination and a sequencing artifact. In a later analysis, a clonal expansion index for each public chain was calculated from normalized within-repertoire ranks of inferred template counts. Generation probabilities in a later analysis came from a VDJ recombination model fitted to out-of-frame rearrangements, and those results were checked against IGoR. In a later analysis, TCR-TCR, TCR-HLA and TCR-CMV co-occurrence was scored with hypergeometric tests, and a repertoire-size bias correction was applied to TCR pairs. A later analysis estimated false discovery rates by permuting HLA or CMV assignments 20 times. A later analysis grouped co-occurring TCRs with DBSCAN, adding TCRdist sequence similarity when clustering within HLA-allele-positive subsets. Repertoires with fewer than 30,000 or more than 120,000 public chains were left out of co-occurrence clustering, as were four to six repertoires with anomalous nucleotide sharing. TCRdb retrieved this table from immuneACCESS and kept in-frame rearrangements only. Not all clones are present; in checked studies, unresolved V genes account for under half, and no reason is known for the remainder. D and trimming come from the DNA, and the V and J calls and clone size come from that table. The sample includes about 150,000 clones, with around three quarters observed a single time. The ten largest clones capture roughly 2% of the sample.

Remarks on this clone: This clone's antigen is unknown. No quality values exist for individual bases; no much larger clone is one base distant.

The cohort comprised fewer than 700 healthy bone marrow donors. Cohort members were all nominally healthy when sampled, although unrecorded immune exposures were likely present. The donor tested CMV seropositive and was one of the 289 seropositive cohort members. Every donor gave a peripheral blood sample, and the peripheral blood mononuclear cells from that sample were used for TCR beta sequencing. Genomic DNA extraction from the blood cell samples was performed with the Qiagen DNeasy Blood Extraction Kit. The germline ends are 14 bases apart after V is trimmed by 8 bases and J by 3 bases. Reading from cysteine to phenylalanine, the CDR3 counts 13 amino acids. Only CDR3 DNA is held: 39 bases, read in frame from base 1. CDR1 and CDR2 are read off the germline V gene as MNHNS and SASEGT.

The sequencing sample was made of PBMCs. The receptor's source is an older woman in good health and CMV-seropositive. The chain joins TRBV6-1 to TRBJ2-7; a tentative D match to TRBD2 spans 5 bases. The DNA reads as follows: TGTGCCAGCCTCCGCATCGAGGGCTACGAGCAGTACTTC. It specifies CASLRIEGYEQYF.